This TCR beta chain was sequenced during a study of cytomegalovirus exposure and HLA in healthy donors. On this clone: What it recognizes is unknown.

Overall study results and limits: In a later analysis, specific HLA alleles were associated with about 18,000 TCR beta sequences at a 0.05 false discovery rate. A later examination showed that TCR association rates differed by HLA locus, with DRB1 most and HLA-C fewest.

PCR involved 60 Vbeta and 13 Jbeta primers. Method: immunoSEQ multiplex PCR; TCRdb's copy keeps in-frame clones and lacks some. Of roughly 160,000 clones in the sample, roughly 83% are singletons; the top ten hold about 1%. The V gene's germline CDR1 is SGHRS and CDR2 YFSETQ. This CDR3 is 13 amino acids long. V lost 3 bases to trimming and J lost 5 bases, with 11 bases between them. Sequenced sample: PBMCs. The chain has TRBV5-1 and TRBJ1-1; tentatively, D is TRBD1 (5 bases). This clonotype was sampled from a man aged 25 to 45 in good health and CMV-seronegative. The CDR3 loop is CASSYTGGTEAFF. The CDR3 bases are TGCGCCAGCAGCTATACAGGTGGGACTGAAGCTTTCTTT.